This entry concerns a single TCR beta chain. Its target is unknown. The source of the sample is a study of T-cell memory formation after mild COVID-19. Via MiXCR, TCRdb re-called the 5' RACE reads, giving one row per CDR3 protein. The data contain around 200,000 distinct CDR3 sequences, about 21% of them singletons. Study results and caveats: Contracting CD4+ clones were located mainly in CM and EM, and CD8+ clones in EMRA.

Trimming took off 1 base at V and 1 base at J, with 18 bases between the two ends. This CDR3 spans 18 amino acids. The germline gives CDR1 MNHNS, CDR2 SASEGT. The rearrangement uses TRBV6-1 and TRBJ2-3; D is perhaps TRBD1 or TRBD2 (6 bases each). Sequenced input: PBMCs or a T cell subset sorted from them (not recorded which). This receptor was obtained from an adult woman who had mild COVID-19 (a few samples of this study predate the infection). Cell type and time point are not known. The DNA of the CDR3 is TGTGCCAGCAGTGAAGTAGAGGGGGGAGGAGGGGGCACAGATACGCAGTATTTT. Translating gives CASSEVEGGGGGTDTQYF.